Reported below is one T cell receptor beta chain. This sample was taken from a study of OX40 agonist ivuxolimab in advanced cancers. The CDR3 covers 16 residues. V was shortened by 7 bases and J by 1 base, with 20 bases between the two germline ends. Germline-derived CDR1 and CDR2 are MNHEY and SMNVEV (reference sequence). Assay: immunoSEQ multiplex PCR; the TCRdb copy retains only in-frame clones and omits some. The sample lists 7,500 to 10,000 clones; around 70% were seen once. Material: CD4+ or CD8+ T cells sorted from blood, obtained in a trial of the OX40 agonist ivuxolimab. The receptor comes from an adult with an advanced solid tumor such as melanoma, head and neck, liver or kidney cancer. The genes are TRBV27 and TRBJ2-7, with D unresolved. The CDR3 sequence is CASTPLIRAQSYEQYF. CDR3 sequence (DNA): TGTGCCAGCACCCCCCTAATCCGGGCTCAATCCTACGAGCAGTACTTC.